The 12 T cell receptor beta chains reported below all come from one sample, sequenced in a study of blood T cell repertoires in COVID-19. Assay: immunoSEQ multiplex PCR; the TCRdb copy retains only in-frame clones and omits some. The sample has some 150,000 clones, around 80% seen once. The sequenced sample was peripheral blood. These receptors were collected from a woman aged 45-59 years with acute or convalescent COVID-19.

The chain couples TRBV4-3 to TRBJ2-1; possible D gene TRBD1, 6 bases. In germline, CDR1 is LGHNA, CDR2 YSLEER. This CDR3 is 15 amino acids long. The V and J ends lost 0 bases and 3 bases respectively, with 9 bases between them. The CDR3 here is CASSQDPGVYNEQFF. The CDR3 nucleotides read TGCGCCAGCAGCCAAGATCCAGGGGTCTACAATGAGCAGTTCTTC.

The chain recombines TRBV11-2 with TRBJ2-1; 7 bases match TRBD2. CDR1 is SGHAT, CDR2 FQNNGV, per germline. The trim removed 3 bases at V and 11 bases at J, leaving 19 bases unmatched. This CDR3 has 17 amino acids. The CDR3 sequence is CASSLDLSGAGGGKQFF. For the CDR3, the DNA is TGTGCCAGCAGCTTGGATCTAAGCGGGGCCGGAGGTGGTAAGCAGTTCTTC.

This clone came up a few times. V gene TRBV7-9 combines with J gene TRBJ2-5, with 9 positions matching TRBD1. The CDR3 covers 15 residues. The junction had 7 bases not matched to a gene; V was cut back by 6 bases and J by 2 bases. Germline CDR1 and CDR2: SEHNR and FQNEAQ (reference sequence). In DNA form, the CDR3 reads TGTGCCAGCAGATACAGGGGGCCCCGACAAGAGACCCAGTACTTC. It yields the protein CASRYRGPRQETQYF.

The rearrangement uses TRBV19 and TRBJ1-6; 7 nucleotides agree with TRBD1. The CDR3 covers 17 residues. V was clipped by 5 bases and J by 4 bases; unmatched bases: 11. Per the germline V gene, CDR1 is LNHDA and CDR2 is SQIVND (reference sequence). CDR3 protein: CASSPGTGTAYNSPLHF. The CDR3 DNA reads as TGTGCCAGTAGTCCGGGAACCGGGACAGCTTATAATTCACCCCTCCACTTT.

This chain uses TRBV4-2 with TRBJ2-7, with TRBD1 matching 9 bases. V shed 4 bases, J shed 5 bases, and the junction held 9 bases outside the gene matches. Germline V gives CDR1 LGHNA, CDR2 YNFKEQ. The CDR3 has 15 amino acids. The CDR3 nucleotides are TGTGCCAGCAGCCGTGGGACAGGGAAGACCCACGAGCAGTACTTC. Its protein is CASSRGTGKTHEQYF.

V is TRBV9 and J is TRBJ2-6; TRBD2 might be the D (5 bases). The CDR3 sequence is 16 residues long. Germline V gene sequence: CDR1 SGDLS, CDR2 YYNGEE. V was clipped by 3 bases and J by 0 bases, with 10 bases between them. CDR3 amino acids: CASSGRSDSGANVLTF. DNA of the CDR3: TGTGCCAGCAGCGGTCGTAGCGACTCTGGGGCCAACGTCCTGACTTTC.

V and J are TRBV5-1 and TRBJ1-4; D not resolved. Per germline, CDR1 SGHRS and CDR2 YFSETQ. V lost 4 bases to trimming and J lost 4 bases, with 11 bases between them. The CDR3 runs to 14 residues. The CDR3: CASSGGINNEKLFF. The CDR3 region has the DNA TGCGCCAGCAGCGGAGGGATTAATAATGAAAAACTGTTTTTT.

The gene calls are TRBV7-6 and TRBJ2-3; possible D gene TRBD1, 6 bases. Per the germline V gene, CDR1 is SGHVS and CDR2 is FNYEAQ. The CDR3 is made up of 15 amino acids. Between the trimmed V and J ends, which lost 1 base and 1 base, there was a span of 9 bases. The CDR3 sequence is CASSLGGGGTDTQYF. The CDR3 DNA is TGTGCCAGCAGCTTAGGTGGGGGCGGCACAGATACGCAGTATTTT.

V usage is TRBV9 and J usage is TRBJ1-6; no definite D call. Germline V gene sequence: CDR1 SGDLS, CDR2 YYNGEE. The CDR3 has 13 residues. Trimming took off 4 bases at V and 10 bases at J, with 12 bases between the two ends. The CDR3 reads CASSPNIGSPLHF. The CDR3 nucleotides are TGTGCCAGCAGCCCAAACATCGGGTCACCCCTCCACTTT.

The V call is TRBV10-3, the J call TRBJ2-3; 10 bases line up with TRBD1. CDR1 ENHRY and CDR2 SYGVKD come from the germline V gene. J was trimmed by 5 bases and V by 4 bases; bases with no gene match: 3. The CDR3 loop spans 14 amino acids. The CDR3 DNA reads TGTGCCATCAGTGGAGGACAGGGGGGAGATACGCAGTATTTT. Translating it yields CAISGGQGGDTQYF.

This clone was seen only a few times. CDR3 loop: CASSQGGLNTEAFF. In DNA, the CDR3 is TGCGCCAGCAGCCAAGGAGGTCTGAACACTGAAGCTTTCTTT. The rearrangement uses TRBV4-1 and TRBJ1-1; D is unresolved. The germline V and J ends were trimmed by 1 base and 0 bases, with 6 bases remaining between them. Germline loops: CDR1 MGHRA, CDR2 YSYEKL. CDR3 length: 14 amino acids.

The gene calls are TRBV5-4 and TRBJ2-5, with a weak D call TRBD1 (6 bases). CDR3 length: 14 residues. The ends were cut back, 4 bases at V and 6 bases at J, with 16 bases in the middle. From germline, CDR1 is SGHNT and CDR2 YYREEE (reference sequence). This CDR3 is CASSPDSRGKTQYF. DNA of the CDR3: TGTGCCAGCAGCCCGGACAGCAGGGGAAAGACCCAGTACTTC.